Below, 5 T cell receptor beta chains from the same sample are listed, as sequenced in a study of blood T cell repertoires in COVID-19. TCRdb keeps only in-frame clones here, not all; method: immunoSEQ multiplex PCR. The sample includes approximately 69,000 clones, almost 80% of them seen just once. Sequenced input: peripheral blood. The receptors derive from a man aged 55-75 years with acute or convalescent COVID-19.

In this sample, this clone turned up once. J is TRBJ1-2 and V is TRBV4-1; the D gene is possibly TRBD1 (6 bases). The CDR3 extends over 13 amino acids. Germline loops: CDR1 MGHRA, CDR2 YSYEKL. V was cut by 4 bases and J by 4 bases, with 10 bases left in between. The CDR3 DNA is TGCGCCAGCAGCCCCGACAGGACCTATGGCTACACCTTC. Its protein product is CASSPDRTYGYTF.

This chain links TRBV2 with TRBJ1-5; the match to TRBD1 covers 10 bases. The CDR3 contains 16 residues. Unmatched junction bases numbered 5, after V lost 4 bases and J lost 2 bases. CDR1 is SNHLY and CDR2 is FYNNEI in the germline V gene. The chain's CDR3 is CASSGDRGGGNQPQHF. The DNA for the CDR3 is TGTGCCAGCAGTGGGGACAGGGGCGGGGGCAATCAGCCCCAGCATTTT. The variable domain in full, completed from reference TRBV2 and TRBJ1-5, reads EPEVTQTPSHQVTQMGQEVILRCVPISNHLYFYWYRQILGQKVEFLVSFYNNEISEKSEIFDDQFSVERPDGSNFTLKIRSTKLEDSAMYFCASSGDRGGGNQPQHFGDGTRLSIL.

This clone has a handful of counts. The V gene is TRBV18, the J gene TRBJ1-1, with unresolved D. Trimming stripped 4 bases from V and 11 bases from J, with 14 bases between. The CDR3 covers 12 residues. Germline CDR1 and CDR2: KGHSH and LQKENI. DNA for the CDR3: TGTGCCAGCTCACGTGCTGAGGTTGATGCTTTCTTT. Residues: CASSRAEVDAFF.

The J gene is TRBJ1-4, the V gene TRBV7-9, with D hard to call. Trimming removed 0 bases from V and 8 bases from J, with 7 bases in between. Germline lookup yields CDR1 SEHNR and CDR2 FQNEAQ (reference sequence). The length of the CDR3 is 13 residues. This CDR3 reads CASSLALGEKLFF. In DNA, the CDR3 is TGTGCCAGCAGCTTAGCGCTCGGGGAAAAACTGTTTTTT.

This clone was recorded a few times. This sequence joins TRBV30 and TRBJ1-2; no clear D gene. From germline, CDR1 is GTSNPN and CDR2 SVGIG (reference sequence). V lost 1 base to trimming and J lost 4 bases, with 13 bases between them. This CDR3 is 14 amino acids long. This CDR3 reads CAWSENSTPYGYTF. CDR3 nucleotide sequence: TGTGCCTGGAGTGAGAACAGCACGCCCTATGGCTACACCTTC.